This T cell receptor beta chain was captured by sequencing in a study of blood T cell repertoires in COVID-19. Study-level background: Some COVID-19 samples were acute and others convalescent; all came from the United States, Italy and Spain.

Cohort allocation depended upon clinical history that participants reported. Source study methods: Amplified reference gene primers provided the basis for estimating nucleated cell counts. The protocol was immunoSEQ multiplex PCR, while the TCRdb copy is restricted to in-frame clones and leaves out a portion. The D gene and trimming were derived from the DNA, and the V and J assignments and clone size from that table. The sample lists more than 200,000 clones, 87% seen once, with roughly 6.3% in the top ten. The V gene lost 2 bases and the J gene lost 8 bases, with 10 bases spanning the gap. The CDR3 length is 13 residues. CDR1 and CDR2 from the germline V gene are SGHTA and FQGNSA.

The receptor's source is a woman aged 25 to 45 with acute COVID-19. This chain uses TRBV7-2 with TRBJ2-1, with D maybe TRBD1 (6 bases). The sequenced sample consisted of PBMCs or T cells enriched from blood (not recorded which). The DNA for the CDR3 is TGTGCCAGCAGCTTATATGCAGGGGATGAGCAGTTCTTC. It codes for CASSLYAGDEQFF.